Shown below are 20 T cell receptor beta chains from a single sample sequenced in a study of T cells in localized non-small cell lung cancer. TCRdb's copy holds only in-frame clones and misses some; the assay was immunoSEQ multiplex PCR. There are a few thousand clones in the sample; 23% occur only once, and 11% lies in the top ten. This specimen was normal lung tissue next to the tumor, taken before any cancer treatment. Source of these receptors: a woman aged 35 to 70 with stage I lung adenocarcinoma.

This clone was counted only a few times. This chain joins TRBV28 and TRBJ2-1; D is unresolved. CDR3 length equals 12 residues. Per the germline V gene, CDR1 is MDHEN and CDR2 is SYDVKM. Trimming removed 6 bases at V and 6 bases at J, with 9 bases between. CDR3 DNA: TGTGCCAGCAGCCGCATTCTCAATGAGCAGTTCTTC. Protein product: CASSRILNEQFF. Full variable domain (rest looked up from reference TRBV28 and TRBJ2-1): DVKVTQSSRYLVKRTGEKVFLECVQDMDHENMFWYRQDPGLGLRLIYFSYDVKMKEKGDIPEGYSVSREKKERFSLILESASTNQTSMYLCASSRILNEQFFGPGTRLTVL.

This clone was counted only a few times. The read stops 1 residue short of the end of the CDR3; the missing end is completed from the germline J gene. The J gene is TRBJ2-7, the V gene TRBV6-1; D is unresolved. Germline lookup yields CDR1 MNHNS and CDR2 SASEGT. V lost 1 base and J 3 bases, leaving 7 bases between the germline ends. The CDR3 has 13 amino acids. This CDR3 reads CASSEEEIYEQYF. The part of the CDR3 DNA that was read is TGTGCCAGCAGTGAAGAAGAGATCTACGAGCAGTAC.

This clone is classed as medium-sized. The gene calls are TRBV6-8 and TRBJ2-6; possibly TRBD1 or TRBD2 for D (5 bases each). Germline values: CDR1 MNHGY, CDR2 SAAAGT. This CDR3 is 20 amino acids long. Deletions cut 6 bases from V and 0 bases from J, with 24 bases between. The CDR3 here is CASSREPLGAAASGANVLTF. Here the CDR3 DNA reads TGTGCCAGCAGCCGAGAACCCCTCGGGGCTGCCGCCTCTGGGGCCAACGTCCTGACTTTC.

This clone was seen only a few times. The chain employs TRBV11-3 and TRBJ2-1; 13 nucleotides align to TRBD2. Germline values: CDR1 SGHNT, CDR2 YENEEA. The CDR3 extends over 17 amino acids. The V and J ends lost 8 bases and 0 bases, in that order; junction bases with no gene match: 7. The CDR3 loop reads CASHGTSGTISYNEQFF. In nucleotides, the CDR3 is TGTGCCAGCCATGGGACTAGCGGGACTATCTCCTACAATGAGCAGTTCTTC.

This clone was recorded a few times. The chain has TRBV9 and TRBJ2-1; tentatively, D is TRBD2 (5 bases). V lost 4 bases to trimming and J lost 6 bases, with 11 bases between them. Germline V CDR1 and CDR2: SGDLS, YYNGEE. This CDR3 comprises 13 residues. DNA of the CDR3: TGTGCCAGCAGCCCGGGATTCCCCAATGAGCAGTTCTTC. As protein: CASSPGFPNEQFF. The full variable domain, its missing parts supplied by reference TRBV9 and TRBJ2-1, is DSGVTQTPKHLITATGQRVTLRCSPRSGDLSVYWYQQSLDQGLQFLIQYYNGEERAKGNILERFSAQQFPDLHSELNLSSLELGDSALYFCASSPGFPNEQFFGPGTRLTVL.

V and J are TRBV11-3 and TRBJ2-2; D may be TRBD1 (5 bases). With 2 bases removed from V and 2 bases from J, the gap between germline ends came to 6 bases. This CDR3 has 14 residues. CDR1 is SGHNT and CDR2 is YENEEA in the germline V gene. The CDR3 sequence is CASSLTGNTGELFF. Here the CDR3 DNA reads TGTGCCAGCAGCTTAACAGGAAACACCGGGGAGCTGTTTTTT.

This clone was seen a few times. The rearrangement joins TRBV11-3 to TRBJ2-2; D not certain. Germline CDR1 and CDR2: SGHNT and YENEEA. The CDR3 is 15 amino acids. V was cut by 6 bases and J by 9 bases, with 20 bases left in between. DNA for the CDR3: TGTGCCAGCAGTTACGGTTCCACTGCCGGCCGGGAGCTGTTTTTT. Translating gives CASSYGSTAGRELFF.

By share, this clone counts as large (0.1 to 1%). Other DNA sequences in this sample translate to the same CDR3. The rearrangement uses TRBV18 and TRBJ1-1, with TRBD1 as a possible D gene (5 bases). The germline V gene encodes CDR1 KGHSH and CDR2 LQKENI. The CDR3 is 13 amino acids. Trimming removed 2 bases at V and 4 bases at J, with 8 bases between. CDR3 in DNA: TGTGCCAGCTCACCAGGGAGGGGCACTGAAGCTTTCTTT. It yields the protein CASSPGRGTEAFF.

J is TRBJ1-1 and V is TRBV19, with D tentatively TRBD1 (5 bases). Deletions cut 8 bases from V and 0 bases from J, with 10 bases between. Germline CDR1 reads LNHDA; CDR2 reads SQIVND (reference sequence). CDR3 length: 13 amino acids. Written as DNA, the CDR3 is TGTGCCAGTGGTAGACAGATGAACACTGAAGCTTTCTTT. This encodes CASGRQMNTEAFF. Full variable domain (outside the CDR3, taken from reference TRBV19 and TRBJ1-1): DGGITQSPKYLFRKEGQNVTLSCEQNLNHDAMYWYRQDPGQGLRLIYYSQIVNDFQKGDIAEGYSVSREKKESFPLTVTSAQKNPTAFYLCASGRQMNTEAFFGQGTRLTVV.

This clone is hyperexpanded by share. V usage is TRBV11-3 and J usage is TRBJ2-1, with 11 positions matching TRBD2. Trimming removed 3 bases from V and 1 base from J; junction bases left unmatched: 2. CDR1 and CDR2 from the germline V gene are SGHNT and YENEEA. CDR3 length equals 16 residues. CDR3 in DNA: TGTGCCAGCAGCTTGACTAGCGGGGCTTCCTACAATGAGCAGTTCTTC. Its protein product is CASSLTSGASYNEQFF.

The chain has TRBV19 and TRBJ2-1, with D possibly being TRBD1 or TRBD2 (6 bases each). Germline values: CDR1 LNHDA, CDR2 SQIVND (reference sequence). The CDR3 consists of 13 residues. V dropped 7 bases and J dropped 9 bases, with 16 bases sitting between them. Here the CDR3 DNA reads TGTGCCAGTACAATCCCACAGGGAGGTGAGCAGTTCTTC. This gives the protein CASTIPQGGEQFF.

This clone was seen only a few times. The chain couples TRBV9 to TRBJ1-1; no clear D gene. The CDR3 extends over 13 amino acids. Trimming removed 0 bases from V and 10 bases from J, with 13 bases in between. The germline V gene has CDR1 SGDLS and CDR2 YYNGEE. Here the CDR3 DNA reads TGTGCCAGCAGCGTAGTAACCGGCGATGTAGCTTTCTTT. Translating gives CASSVVTGDVAFF.

This clone appeared a few times. The genes are TRBV6-8 and TRBJ2-7; D tentatively fits TRBD1 or TRBD2 (5 bases each). Germline CDR1 reads MNHGY; CDR2 reads SAAAGT. This CDR3 region has 15 residues. Trimming removed 0 bases from V and 1 base from J, with 10 bases in between. The chain's CDR3 is CASSYSGDGSYEQYF. DNA for the CDR3: TGTGCCAGCAGTTACTCGGGGGACGGATCCTACGAGCAGTACTTC.

This chain connects TRBV2 to TRBJ2-3; 8 positions agree with TRBD2. Germline trimming cut 6 bases from V and 5 bases from J; bases unmatched to any gene: 10. The CDR3 runs to 15 residues. Per the germline V gene, CDR1 is SNHLY and CDR2 is FYNNEI. CDR3 coding DNA: TGTGCCAGCAGGGCTCTAGCGGGTGGCGGAGATACGCAGTATTTT. Translating gives CASRALAGGGDTQYF.

This clone has just a few counts. Written as DNA, the CDR3 is TGTGCCAGCAGCCCCTCCGGACTAGCGGGATCAACCGGGGAGCTGTTTTTT. Translating it yields CASSPSGLAGSTGELFF. The rearrangement uses TRBV11-1 and TRBJ2-2, with 12 bases lining up with TRBD2. Germline loops: CDR1 SGHAT, CDR2 FQDESV (reference sequence). This CDR3 has 17 residues. J lost 5 bases, V lost 5 bases, and 9 bases had no gene match.

This CDR3 is CASSITGSRDQPQHF. The CDR3, as DNA: TGTGCCAGTAGTATCACTGGCTCGAGGGATCAGCCCCAGCATTTT. The rearrangement joins TRBV19 to TRBJ1-5, with D unresolved. V was cut by 3 bases and J by 5 bases, with 14 bases left in between. The germline gives CDR1 LNHDA, CDR2 SQIVND (reference sequence). CDR3 length: 15 residues.

V usage is TRBV18 and J usage is TRBJ2-5; 12 nucleotides agree with TRBD2. From germline, CDR1 is KGHSH and CDR2 LQKENI. The CDR3 extends over 18 amino acids. V lost 2 bases to trimming and J lost 1 base; unmatched junction nucleotides: 8. CDR3 nucleotide sequence: TGTGCCAGCTCACCAAGTCGACTAGCGGGAGCGTTCCAAGAGACCCAGTACTTC. Translation: CASSPSRLAGAFQETQYF.

Only a few counts were recorded for this clone. V usage is TRBV6-8 and J usage is TRBJ2-7, with TRBD2 matching over 11 bases. Trimming took 5 bases from V and 0 from J; bases not matched to a gene: 6. CDR3 size: 16 residues. Germline assignment: CDR1 MNHGY and CDR2 SAAAGT. CDR3 sequence: CASSEGLADSSYEQYF. The DNA for the CDR3 is TGTGCCAGCAGTGAGGGACTAGCGGATTCCTCCTACGAGCAGTACTTC.

There are a few counts of this clone. The rearrangement joins TRBV6-8 to TRBJ1-2; TRBD1 matches at 10 bases. Germline CDR1 is MNHGY and CDR2 is SAAAGT. After removal of 8 bases from V and 8 bases from J, the junction contained 8 bases not matched to a gene. This CDR3 contains 13 residues. This CDR3 is CASESGTGDGYTF. DNA of the CDR3: TGTGCCAGCGAGTCCGGGACAGGGGACGGCTACACCTTC.

V usage is TRBV19 and J usage is TRBJ1-2; TRBD1 aligns across 8 bases. CDR3 size: 16 residues. Trimming at V came to 3 bases and at J to 3 bases, leaving 9 bases not matched to a gene. Germline CDR1 is LNHDA and CDR2 is SQIVND (reference sequence). CDR3 in amino acids: CASSMSGQGGDYGYTF. The CDR3 coding sequence is TGTGCCAGTAGTATGAGCGGACAGGGAGGGGACTATGGCTACACCTTC. Full variable domain (missing parts from reference TRBV19 and TRBJ1-2): DGGITQSPKYLFRKEGQNVTLSCEQNLNHDAMYWYRQDPGQGLRLIYYSQIVNDFQKGDIAEGYSVSREKKESFPLTVTSAQKNPTAFYLCASSMSGQGGDYGYTFGSGTRLTVV.